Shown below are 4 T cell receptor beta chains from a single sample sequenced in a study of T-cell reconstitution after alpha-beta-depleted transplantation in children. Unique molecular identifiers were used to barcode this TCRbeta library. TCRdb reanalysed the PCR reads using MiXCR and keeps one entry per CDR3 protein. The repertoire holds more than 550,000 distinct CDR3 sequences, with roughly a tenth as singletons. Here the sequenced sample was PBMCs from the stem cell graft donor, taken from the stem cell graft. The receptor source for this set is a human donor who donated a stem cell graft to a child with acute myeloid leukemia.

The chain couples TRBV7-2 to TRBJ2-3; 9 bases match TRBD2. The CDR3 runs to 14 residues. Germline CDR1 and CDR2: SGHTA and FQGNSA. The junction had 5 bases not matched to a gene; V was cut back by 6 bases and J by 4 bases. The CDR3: CASRERTSADTQYF. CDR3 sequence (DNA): TGTGCCAGCAGGGAAAGGACTAGCGCAGATACGCAGTATTTT.

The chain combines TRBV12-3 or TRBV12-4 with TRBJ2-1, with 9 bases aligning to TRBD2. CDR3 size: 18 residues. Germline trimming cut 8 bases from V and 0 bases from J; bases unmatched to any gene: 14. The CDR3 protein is CASRKASGKGSSYNEQFF. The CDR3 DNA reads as TGTGCCAGCCGAAAGGCTAGCGGGAAGGGGAGCTCCTACAATGAGCAGTTCTTC.

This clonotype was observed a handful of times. The CDR3 region is CASSLEDHYNEQFF. DNA for the CDR3: TGCGCCAGCAGCTTGGAGGATCACTACAATGAGCAGTTCTTC. The chain links TRBV5-1 to TRBJ2-1; D gene uncertain. CDR3 size: 14 residues. Per the germline V gene, CDR1 is SGHRS and CDR2 is YFSETQ. Trimming stripped 0 bases from V and 3 bases from J, with 7 bases between.

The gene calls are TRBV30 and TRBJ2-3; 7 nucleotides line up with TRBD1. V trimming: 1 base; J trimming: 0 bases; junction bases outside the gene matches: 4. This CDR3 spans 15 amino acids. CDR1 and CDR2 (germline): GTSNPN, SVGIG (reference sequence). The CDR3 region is CAWSDRGRSTDTQYF. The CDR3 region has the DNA TGTGCCTGGAGTGACAGGGGCCGGAGCACAGATACGCAGTATTTT. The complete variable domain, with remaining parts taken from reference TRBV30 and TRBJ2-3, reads SQTIHQWPATLVQPVGSPLSLECTVEGTSNPNLYWYRQAAGRGLQLLFYSVGIGQISSEVPQNLSASRPQDRQFILSSKKLLLSDSGFYLCAWSDRGRSTDTQYFGPGTRLTVL.